The 2 T cell receptor beta chains in this list originate from one sample, sequenced in a study of T cell repertoires in cytomegalovirus infection. TCRdb processed the reads anew with MiXCR; each CDR3 protein has one entry. The repertoire holds 150,000 to 190,000 distinct CDR3 sequences, with roughly a quarter as singletons. Specimen: PBMCs. Every receptor here comes from a human donor in good health (CMV status not recorded). Some clones in this sample may be carry-over from other donors' samples.

This clonotype was seen ten or more times. This chain joins TRBV7-2 and TRBJ2-7; D not certain. CDR1 is SGHTA, CDR2 FQGNSA, per germline. The V and J ends lost 0 bases and 2 bases respectively, with 11 bases between them. The CDR3 has 15 amino acids. This chain's CDR3 is CASSLAVTPTYEQYF. Written as DNA, the CDR3 is TGTGCCAGCAGCTTAGCCGTGACACCCACCTACGAGCAGTACTTC. Looking up the rest from reference TRBV7-2 and TRBJ2-7 gives the full variable domain: GAGVSQSPSNKVTEKGKDVELRCDPISGHTALYWYRQSLGQGLEFLIYFQGNSAPDKSGLPSDRFSAERTGGSVSTLTIQRTQQEDSAVYLCASSLAVTPTYEQYFGPGTRLTVT.

This clonotype was counted a few times. The chain uses TRBV11-2 and TRBJ2-7; D ambiguous. The V gene lost 1 base and the J gene lost 1 base, with 8 bases spanning the gap. There are 14 residues in the CDR3. Germline CDR1 SGHAT, CDR2 FQNNGV. This chain's CDR3 is CASSLVTLSYEQYF. CDR3 nucleotide sequence: TGTGCCAGCAGCTTAGTAACCCTTTCCTACGAGCAGTACTTC.